Listed here is a single T cell receptor (beta chain). Per the authors' pipeline: Amplifying reference gene primers gave estimates of nucleated cell counts. Sequenced by immunoSEQ multiplex PCR; TCRdb stores in-frame clones only, minus some. That table is the source of V, J and clone size, and D and trimming were worked out from the DNA. Of over 450,000 clones in the sample, roughly 89% were seen once. The data were obtained in a study of blood T cell repertoires in COVID-19. The overall study: The United States, Italy and Spain supplied acute and convalescent COVID-19 samples. T cells, B-cell-depleted T cells, or PBMCs supplied cDNA or gDNA.

V trimming: 4 bases; J trimming: 8 bases; junction bases outside the gene matches: 6. Germline assignment: CDR1 SGHRS and CDR2 YFSETQ. This CDR3 spans 14 amino acids. The Seattle patients joined while their infection was active and were tracked longitudinally afterward. This TCR derives from a woman in her fifties or sixties with COVID-19, enrolled during active disease. V is TRBV5-1 and J is TRBJ1-6, with 7 bases aligning to TRBD1. Material for sequencing was peripheral blood. CDR3 sequence (DNA): TGCGCCAGCAGCCTCCCTACAGGGGATTCACCCCTCCACTTT. It is translated as CASSLPTGDSPLHF.